The 2 T cell receptor beta chains below were found in one sample sequenced in a study of CD8+ T cells in alopecia areata listed by TCRdb under 2018. The library was built by means of the immunoSEQ multiplex PCR assay. To provide template for TCR sequencing, every sample had RNA extracted and reverse transcribed into cDNA. TCRdb's version of the immuneACCESS table is confined to in-frame rearrangements and falls short of the full clone set. An unresolved V gene accounts for under half of the shortfall where checked; the remainder is of unknown origin. The sample table lists 130,000 or so clones, around 45% of them with a count of one. The ten largest clones represent over 9.5% of the sample. The specimen was NKG2D-low CD8+ T cells sorted from blood. The sample's cell subset or site label, decoded: sorted CD8+ NKG2D-low blood T cells. The receptors were gathered from a human donor with alopecia areata.

As concerns this clone: This sample also contains other DNA sequences that code for the same CDR3. The chain couples TRBV29-1 to TRBJ2-7; D not certain. CDR1 SQVTM and CDR2 ANQGSEA come from the germline V gene. The CDR3 is made up of 10 amino acids. V was clipped by 5 bases and J by 3 bases, with 5 bases between them. The CDR3 sequence is CSVLDYEQYF. The CDR3 DNA follows: TGCAGCGTTTTGGACTACGAGCAGTACTTC.

The chain is built from TRBV15 and TRBJ2-1, with unresolved D. The germline V gene has CDR1 LNHNV and CDR2 YYDKDF (reference sequence). CDR3 length: 15 residues. Trimming pared 0 bases from V and 7 bases from J, leaving 13 bases between. The CDR3 here is CATSREDRLGNEQFF. The CDR3 region has the DNA TGTGCCACCAGCAGAGAGGACCGTTTAGGGAATGAGCAGTTCTTC.